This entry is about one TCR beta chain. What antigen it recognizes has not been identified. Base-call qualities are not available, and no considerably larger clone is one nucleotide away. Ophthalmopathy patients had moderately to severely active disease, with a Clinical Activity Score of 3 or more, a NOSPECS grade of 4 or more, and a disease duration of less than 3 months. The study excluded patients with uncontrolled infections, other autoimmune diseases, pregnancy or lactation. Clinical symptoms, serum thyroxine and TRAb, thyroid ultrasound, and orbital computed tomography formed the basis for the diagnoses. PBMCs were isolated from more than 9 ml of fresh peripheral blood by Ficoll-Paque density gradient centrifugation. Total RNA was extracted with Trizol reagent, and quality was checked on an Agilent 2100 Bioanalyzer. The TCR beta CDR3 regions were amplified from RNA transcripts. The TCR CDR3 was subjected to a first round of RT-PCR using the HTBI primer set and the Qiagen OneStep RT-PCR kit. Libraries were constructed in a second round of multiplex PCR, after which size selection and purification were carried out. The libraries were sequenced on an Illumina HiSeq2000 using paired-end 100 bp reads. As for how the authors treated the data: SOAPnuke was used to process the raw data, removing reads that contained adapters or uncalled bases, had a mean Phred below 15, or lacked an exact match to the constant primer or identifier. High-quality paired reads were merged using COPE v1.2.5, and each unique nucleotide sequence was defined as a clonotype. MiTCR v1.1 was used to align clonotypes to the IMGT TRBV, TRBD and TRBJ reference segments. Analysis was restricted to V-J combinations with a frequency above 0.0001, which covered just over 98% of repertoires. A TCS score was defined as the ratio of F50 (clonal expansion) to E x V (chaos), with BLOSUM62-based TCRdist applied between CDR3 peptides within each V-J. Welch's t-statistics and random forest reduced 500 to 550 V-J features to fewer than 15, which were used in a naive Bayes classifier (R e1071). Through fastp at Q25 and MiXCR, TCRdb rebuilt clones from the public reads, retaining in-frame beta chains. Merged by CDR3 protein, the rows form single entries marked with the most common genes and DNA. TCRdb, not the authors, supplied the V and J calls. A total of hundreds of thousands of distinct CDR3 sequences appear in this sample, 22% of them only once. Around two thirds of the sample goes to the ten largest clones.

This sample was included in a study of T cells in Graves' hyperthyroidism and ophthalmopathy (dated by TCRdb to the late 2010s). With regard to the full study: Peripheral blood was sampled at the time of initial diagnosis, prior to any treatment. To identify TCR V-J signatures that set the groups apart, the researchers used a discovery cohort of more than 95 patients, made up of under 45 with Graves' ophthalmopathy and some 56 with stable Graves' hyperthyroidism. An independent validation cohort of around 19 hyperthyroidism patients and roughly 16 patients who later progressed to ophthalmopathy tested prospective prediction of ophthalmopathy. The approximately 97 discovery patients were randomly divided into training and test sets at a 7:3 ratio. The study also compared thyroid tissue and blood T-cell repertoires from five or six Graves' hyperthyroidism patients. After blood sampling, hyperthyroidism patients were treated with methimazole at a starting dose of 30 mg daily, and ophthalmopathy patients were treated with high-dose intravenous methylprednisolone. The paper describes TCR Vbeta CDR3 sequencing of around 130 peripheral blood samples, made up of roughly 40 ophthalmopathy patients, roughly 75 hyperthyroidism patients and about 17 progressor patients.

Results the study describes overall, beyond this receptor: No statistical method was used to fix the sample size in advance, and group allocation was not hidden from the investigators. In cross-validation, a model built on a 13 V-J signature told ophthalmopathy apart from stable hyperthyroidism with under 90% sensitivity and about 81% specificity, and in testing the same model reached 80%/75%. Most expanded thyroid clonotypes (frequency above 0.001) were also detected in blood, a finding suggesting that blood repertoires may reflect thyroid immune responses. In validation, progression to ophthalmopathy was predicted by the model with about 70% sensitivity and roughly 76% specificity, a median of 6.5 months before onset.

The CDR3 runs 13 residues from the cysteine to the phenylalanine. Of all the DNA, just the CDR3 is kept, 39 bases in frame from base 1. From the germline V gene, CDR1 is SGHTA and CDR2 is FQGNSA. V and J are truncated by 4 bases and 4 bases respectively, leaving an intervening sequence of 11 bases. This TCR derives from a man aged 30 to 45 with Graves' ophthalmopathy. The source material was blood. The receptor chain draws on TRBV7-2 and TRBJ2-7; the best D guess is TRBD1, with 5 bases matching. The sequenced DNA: TGTGCCAGCAGCTCCAACCGACAGTACGAGCAGTACTTC. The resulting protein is CASSSNRQYEQYF.